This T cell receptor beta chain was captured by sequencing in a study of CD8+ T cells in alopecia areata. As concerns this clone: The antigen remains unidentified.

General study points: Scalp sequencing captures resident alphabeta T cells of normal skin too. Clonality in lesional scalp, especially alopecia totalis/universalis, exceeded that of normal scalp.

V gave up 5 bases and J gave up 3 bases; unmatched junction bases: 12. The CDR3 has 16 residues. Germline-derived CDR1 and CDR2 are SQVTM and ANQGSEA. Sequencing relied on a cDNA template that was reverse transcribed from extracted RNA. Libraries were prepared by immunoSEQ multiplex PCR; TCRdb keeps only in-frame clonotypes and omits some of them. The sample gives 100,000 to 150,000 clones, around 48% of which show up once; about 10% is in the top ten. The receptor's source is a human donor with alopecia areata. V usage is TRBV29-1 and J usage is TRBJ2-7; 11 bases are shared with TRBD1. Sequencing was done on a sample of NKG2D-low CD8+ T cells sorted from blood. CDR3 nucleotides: TGCAGCGTTCGAGGACAGGGGGCTGATGAATACTACGAGCAGTACTTC. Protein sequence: CSVRGQGADEYYEQYF.